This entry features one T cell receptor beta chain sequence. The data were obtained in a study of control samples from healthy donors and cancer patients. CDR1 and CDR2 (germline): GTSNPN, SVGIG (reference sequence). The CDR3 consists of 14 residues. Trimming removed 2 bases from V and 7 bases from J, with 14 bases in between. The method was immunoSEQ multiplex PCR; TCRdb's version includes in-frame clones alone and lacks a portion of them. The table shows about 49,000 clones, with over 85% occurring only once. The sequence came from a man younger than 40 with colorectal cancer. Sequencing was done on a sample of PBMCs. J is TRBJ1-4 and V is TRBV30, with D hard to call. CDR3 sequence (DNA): TGTGCCTGGAGTCCTCGGGAAGAATTTGAAAAACTGTTTTTT. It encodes CAWSPREEFEKLFF. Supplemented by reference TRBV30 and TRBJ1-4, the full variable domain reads SQTIHQWPATLVQPVGSPLSLECTVEGTSNPNLYWYRQAAGRGLQLLFYSVGIGQISSEVPQNLSASRPQDRQFILSSKKLLLSDSGFYLCAWSPREEFEKLFFGSGTQLSVL.